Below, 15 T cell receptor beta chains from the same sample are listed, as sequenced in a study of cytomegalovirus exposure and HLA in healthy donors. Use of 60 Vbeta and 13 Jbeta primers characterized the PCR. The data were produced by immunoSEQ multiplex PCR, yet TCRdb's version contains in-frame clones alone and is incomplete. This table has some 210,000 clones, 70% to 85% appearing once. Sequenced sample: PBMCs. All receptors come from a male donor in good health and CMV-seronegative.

The CDR3 DNA reads as TGTGCCAGCAGCTTTGGGGGGGACACTGAAGCTTTCTTT. Its translation: CASSFGGDTEAFF. The V call is TRBV7-9, the J call TRBJ1-1; D is perhaps TRBD1 (5 bases). V was trimmed by 3 bases and J by 3 bases, leaving 8 bases between them. CDR3 length: 13 residues. The V gene's germline CDR1 is SEHNR and CDR2 FQNEAQ (reference sequence).

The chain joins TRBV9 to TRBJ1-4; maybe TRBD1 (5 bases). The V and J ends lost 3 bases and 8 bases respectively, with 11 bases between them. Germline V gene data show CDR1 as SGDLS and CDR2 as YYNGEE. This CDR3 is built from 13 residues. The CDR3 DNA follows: TGTGCCAGCAGCGATGGTAAGGGGGAAAAACTGTTTTTT. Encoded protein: CASSDGKGEKLFF.

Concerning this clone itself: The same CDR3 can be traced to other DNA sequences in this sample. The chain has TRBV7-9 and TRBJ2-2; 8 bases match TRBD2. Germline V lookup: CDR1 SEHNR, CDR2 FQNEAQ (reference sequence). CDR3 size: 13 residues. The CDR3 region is CAVLAGHTGELFF. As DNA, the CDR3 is TGTGCAGTATTAGCGGGGCACACCGGGGAGCTGTTTTTT. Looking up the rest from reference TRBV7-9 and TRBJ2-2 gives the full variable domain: DTGVSQNPRHKITKRGQNVTFRCDPISEHNRLYWYRQTLGQGPEFLTYFQNEAQLEKSRLLSDRFSAERPKGSFSTLEIQRTEQGDSAMYLCAVLAGHTGELFFGEGSRLTVL.

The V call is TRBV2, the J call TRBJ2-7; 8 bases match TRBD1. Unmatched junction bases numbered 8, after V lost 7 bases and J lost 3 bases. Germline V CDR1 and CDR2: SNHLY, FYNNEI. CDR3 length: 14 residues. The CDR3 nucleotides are TGTGCCAGCACCCGGACAGGGAGAAGCTACGAGCAGTACTTC. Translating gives CASTRTGRSYEQYF.

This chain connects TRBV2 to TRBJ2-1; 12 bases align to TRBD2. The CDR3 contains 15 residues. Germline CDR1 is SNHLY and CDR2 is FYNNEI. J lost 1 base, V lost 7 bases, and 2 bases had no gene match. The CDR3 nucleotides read TGTGCCAGCATGACTAGCGGGAGTTCCTACAATGAGCAGTTCTTC. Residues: CASMTSGSSYNEQFF.

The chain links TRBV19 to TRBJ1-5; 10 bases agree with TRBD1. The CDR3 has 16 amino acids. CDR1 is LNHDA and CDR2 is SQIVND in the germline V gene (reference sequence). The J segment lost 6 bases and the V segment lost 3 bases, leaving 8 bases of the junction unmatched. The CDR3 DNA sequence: TGTGCCAGTAGTATTTCGGACAGGGGGAGAAGTCAGCCCCAGCATTTT. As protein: CASSISDRGRSQPQHF.

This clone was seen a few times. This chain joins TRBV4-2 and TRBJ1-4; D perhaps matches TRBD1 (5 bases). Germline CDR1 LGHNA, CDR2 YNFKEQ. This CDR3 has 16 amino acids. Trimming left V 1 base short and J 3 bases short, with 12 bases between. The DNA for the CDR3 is TGTGCCAGCAGCCAAGCCCAGGACACGCCTAATGAAAAACTGTTTTTT. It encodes CASSQAQDTPNEKLFF.

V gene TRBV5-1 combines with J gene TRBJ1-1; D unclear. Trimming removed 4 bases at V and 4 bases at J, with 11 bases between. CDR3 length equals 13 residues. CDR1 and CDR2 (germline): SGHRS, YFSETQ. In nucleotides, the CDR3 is TGCGCCAGCAGCCCCGGACTCAGCACTGAAGCTTTCTTT. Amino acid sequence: CASSPGLSTEAFF.

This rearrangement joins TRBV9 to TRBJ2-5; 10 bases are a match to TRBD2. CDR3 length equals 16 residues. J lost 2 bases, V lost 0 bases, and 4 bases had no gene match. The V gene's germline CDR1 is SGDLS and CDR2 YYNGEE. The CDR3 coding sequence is TGTGCCAGCAGCGTAGCGGCTAGCGGGGGACAAGAGACCCAGTACTTC. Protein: CASSVAASGGQETQYF. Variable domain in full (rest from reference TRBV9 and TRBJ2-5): DSGVTQTPKHLITATGQRVTLRCSPRSGDLSVYWYQQSLDQGLQFLIQYYNGEERAKGNILERFSAQQFPDLHSELNLSSLELGDSALYFCASSVAASGGQETQYFGPGTRLLVL.

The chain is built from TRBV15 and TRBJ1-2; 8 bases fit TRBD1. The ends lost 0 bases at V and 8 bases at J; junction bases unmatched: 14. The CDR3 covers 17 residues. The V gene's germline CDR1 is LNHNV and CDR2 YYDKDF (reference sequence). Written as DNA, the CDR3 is TGTGCCACCAGCAGAGATTTAGGCGGCCAGGGGGCTGGCGGCTACACCTTC. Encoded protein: CATSRDLGGQGAGGYTF.

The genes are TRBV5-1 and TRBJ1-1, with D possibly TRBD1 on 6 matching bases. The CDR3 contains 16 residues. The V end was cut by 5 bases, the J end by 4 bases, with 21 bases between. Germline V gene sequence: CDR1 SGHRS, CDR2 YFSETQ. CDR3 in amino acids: CASSTRPPTGPTEAFF. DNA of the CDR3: TGCGCCAGCAGTACTCGACCTCCGACAGGCCCCACTGAAGCTTTCTTT.

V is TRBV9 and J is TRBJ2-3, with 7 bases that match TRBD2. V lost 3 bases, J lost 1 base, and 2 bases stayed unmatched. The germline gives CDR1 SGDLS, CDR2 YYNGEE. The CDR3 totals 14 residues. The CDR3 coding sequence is TGTGCCAGCAGCGAGAGCGGGGGCACAGATACGCAGTATTTT. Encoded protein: CASSESGGTDTQYF.

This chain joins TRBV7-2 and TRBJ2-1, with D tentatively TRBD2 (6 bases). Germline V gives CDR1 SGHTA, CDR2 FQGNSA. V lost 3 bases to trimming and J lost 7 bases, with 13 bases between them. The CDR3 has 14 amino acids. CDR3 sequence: CASSLFGSWNEQFF. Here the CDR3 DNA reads TGTGCCAGCAGCTTGTTCGGGAGTTGGAATGAGCAGTTCTTC.

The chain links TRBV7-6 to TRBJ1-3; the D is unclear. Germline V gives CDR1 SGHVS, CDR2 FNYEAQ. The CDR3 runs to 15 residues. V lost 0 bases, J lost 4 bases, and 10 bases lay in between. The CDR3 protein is CASSLAGGGGNTIYF. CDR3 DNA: TGTGCCAGCAGCTTAGCGGGAGGCGGAGGAAACACCATATATTTT.

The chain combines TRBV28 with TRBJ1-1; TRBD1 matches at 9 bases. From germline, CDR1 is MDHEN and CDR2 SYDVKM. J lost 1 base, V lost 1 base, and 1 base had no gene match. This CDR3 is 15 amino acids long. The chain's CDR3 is CASSLYRGRNTEAFF. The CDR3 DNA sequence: TGTGCCAGCAGTTTATACAGGGGGCGGAACACTGAAGCTTTCTTT.